These 32 T cell receptor beta chains came from one sample sequenced in a study of response to subunit inactivated influenza vaccine. TCRdb itself ran the RT-PCR reads through MiXCR, one entry per CDR3 protein. The sample has about 580,000 distinct CDR3 sequences; roughly 15% are singletons. Sequencing used PBMCs from blood, obtained 12 days after vaccination. These receptor sequences come from a man aged 50 to 59 who received an inactivated influenza vaccine.

This clonotype showed up just a few times. The chain combines TRBV5-1 with TRBJ2-7, with 8 bases identical to TRBD2. The CDR3 runs to 14 residues. CDR1 and CDR2 (germline): SGHRS, YFSETQ. V was clipped by 3 bases and J by 2 bases; unmatched bases: 4. The CDR3 DNA sequence: TGCGCCAGCAGCTCAGTAGCGGGAACCTACGAGCAGTACTTC. This sequence encodes CASSSVAGTYEQYF.

This clonotype was seen more than once but under ten times. The chain joins TRBV20-1 to TRBJ1-2; no clear D gene. Germline V CDR1 and CDR2: DFQATT, SNEGSKA (reference sequence). Trimming shortened V by 2 bases and J by 2 bases, and 9 bases separated the two germline ends. The CDR3 sequence is 13 residues long. The CDR3 sequence: CSARLPRNYGYTF. CDR3 DNA sequence: TGCAGTGCTAGACTACCGAGGAACTATGGCTACACCTTC.

CDR3 residues: CASSKTGGYTYNEQFF. DNA for the CDR3: TGTGCCAGCAGTAAGACGGGGGGGTACACCTACAATGAGCAGTTCTTC. The chain employs TRBV2 and TRBJ2-1; TRBD2 aligns across 8 bases. Germline V gene data show CDR1 as SNHLY and CDR2 as FYNNEI. J gave up 2 bases and V 5 bases, and 8 bases lay outside the gene matches. The CDR3 consists of 16 residues.

In its sample, this clonotype was seen a few times. The chain carries TRBV12-3 or TRBV12-4 and TRBJ2-1; 10 bases are shared with TRBD2. This CDR3 has 13 residues. Trimming removed 7 bases from V and 7 bases from J; junction bases left unmatched: 4. This chain's CDR3 is CASKMTSGNEQFF. CDR3 in DNA: TGTGCCAGCAAAATGACTAGCGGGAATGAGCAGTTCTTC.

This clonotype was detected only a few times. The chain combines TRBV25-1 with TRBJ2-1; the match to TRBD2 covers 9 bases. The V gene's germline CDR1 is MGHDK and CDR2 SYGVNS. The trim removed 1 base at V and 0 bases at J, leaving 7 bases unmatched. There are 18 residues in the CDR3. Here the CDR3 reads CASSESGSGSRSYNEQFF. DNA of the CDR3: TGTGCCAGCAGTGAATCTGGTAGCGGGAGCCGCTCCTACAATGAGCAGTTCTTC.

The gene calls are TRBV6-2 or TRBV6-3 and TRBJ2-4; 10 bases align to TRBD1. Germline V gene data show CDR1 as MNHEY and CDR2 as SVGEGT. The CDR3 consists of 19 residues. Trimming removed 4 bases from V and 0 bases from J; junction bases left unmatched: 12. For the CDR3, the DNA is TGTGCCAGCAGTTTCCTAGGACAGGGGGGCGTCCTAGCCAAAAACATTCAGTACTTC. Translated, it gives CASSFLGQGGVLAKNIQYF.

The chain has TRBV14 and TRBJ1-2, with 9 bases aligning to TRBD1. The CDR3 spans 17 residues. V lost 2 bases and J lost 2; bases outside the gene matches: 9. Germline CDR1 SGHDN, CDR2 FVKESK. The CDR3 protein is CASSQRFITGGNYGYTF. CDR3 in DNA: TGTGCCAGCAGCCAAAGATTCATCACAGGGGGCAACTATGGCTACACCTTC.

This clonotype was seen more than once but under ten times. The V and J genes are TRBV5-1 and TRBJ2-2; no clear D. The CDR3 extends over 15 amino acids. Germline V gene sequence: CDR1 SGHRS, CDR2 YFSETQ. V lost 0 bases and J 3 bases, leaving 9 bases between the germline ends. CDR3 region: CASSLADGYTGELFF. The DNA of the CDR3 is TGCGCCAGCAGCTTGGCCGACGGATACACCGGGGAGCTGTTTTTT.

This clonotype was counted a few times. The genes are TRBV6-2 or TRBV6-3 and TRBJ2-7; D might be TRBD1 or TRBD2, each matching 5 bases. V was trimmed by 3 bases and J by 6 bases, leaving 6 bases between them. Germline CDR1 reads MNHEY; CDR2 reads SVGEGT. This CDR3 has 11 amino acids. The CDR3 region is CASSYGTEQYF. The CDR3 DNA reads TGTGCCAGCAGTTATGGGACCGAGCAGTACTTC.

This clonotype was seen only a few times. The chain is built from TRBV4-2 and TRBJ2-1, with TRBD2 matching over 12 bases. CDR1 LGHNA and CDR2 YNFKEQ come from the germline V gene. This CDR3 contains 16 residues. J lost 8 bases, V lost 3 bases, and 8 bases had no gene match. CDR3 region: CASSQELAGGFHEQFF. The DNA of the CDR3 is TGTGCCAGCAGCCAGGAACTAGCGGGAGGATTTCATGAGCAGTTCTTC.

CDR3 DNA: TGTGCCAGCACCTTGGACAGTGGTTCCTACAATGAGCAGTTCTTC. As protein: CASTLDSGSYNEQFF. The V gene is TRBV6-1, the J gene TRBJ2-1, with a weak D call TRBD1 (6 bases). Germline CDR1 and CDR2: MNHNS and SASEGT. CDR3 length: 15 residues. V lost 7 bases and J lost 1, with 14 bases in between.

Only a few counts were recorded for this clonotype. The chain uses TRBV11-2 and TRBJ2-3; 9 positions match TRBD2. This CDR3 spans 16 amino acids. Germline V lookup: CDR1 SGHAT, CDR2 FQNNGV. With V trimmed by 3 bases and J by 2 bases, 6 bases remained unmatched. The CDR3 spells CASSLAGGPITDTQYF. In DNA form, the CDR3 reads TGTGCCAGCAGCTTGGCGGGAGGGCCGATCACAGATACGCAGTATTTT.

This clonotype was seen at least ten times. The chain has TRBV18 and TRBJ1-2; D is unclear. V was pared by 2 bases and J by 1 base, with 5 bases between. This CDR3 region has 13 residues. Germline-derived CDR1 and CDR2 are KGHSH and LQKENI. The CDR3 DNA is TGTGCCAGCTCACCAGGGGATAACTATGGCTACACCTTC. Encoded protein: CASSPGDNYGYTF.

Comment on this clonotype: An end of the junction does not agree with germline; a read error may underlie this. The J gene is TRBJ2-5, the V gene TRBV6-1, with D tentatively TRBD2 (5 bases). CDR3 length: 13 residues. Germline values: CDR1 MNHNS, CDR2 SASEGT. The CDR3 region is CASREGGQETQYF. CDR3 sequence (DNA): TGTGCCAGCAGAGAAGGAGGACAAGAGACCCAGTACTTC.

With regard to this clonotype: Mismatch with germline at one junction end may stem from a read error. The chain is built from TRBV5-1 and TRBJ2-3; 8 nucleotides line up with TRBD2. This CDR3 has 14 amino acids. From germline, CDR1 is SGHRS and CDR2 YFSETQ. CDR3 nucleotide sequence: TGCGCCAGCAGTCCGGGAGGGAGCACAGATACGCAGGATTTT. It translates to CASSPGGSTDTQDF.

This sequence joins TRBV4-2 and TRBJ2-3; no reliable D call. Germline CDR1 LGHNA, CDR2 YNFKEQ. The V end was cut by 6 bases, the J end by 5 bases, with 12 bases between. The CDR3 consists of 13 residues. The CDR3, as DNA: TGTGCCAGCAGGCTAACGTCCGGAGATACGCAGTATTTT. Translating it yields CASRLTSGDTQYF.

This clonotype was recorded a few times. The chain links TRBV29-1 to TRBJ2-2; no definite D call. With 4 bases removed from V and 6 bases from J, the gap between germline ends came to 9 bases. This CDR3 is built from 12 residues. Looked up from germline, CDR1 is SQVTM and CDR2 is ANQGSEA. The CDR3 nucleotides read TGCAGCGTTGTGCTAGGGCCCGGGGAGCTGTTTTTT. Encoded protein: CSVVLGPGELFF.

The V and J genes are TRBV5-1 and TRBJ2-2; D unresolved. The germline V gene has CDR1 SGHRS and CDR2 YFSETQ. V lost 2 bases and J lost 0, with 5 bases in between. The CDR3 is made up of 14 amino acids. The CDR3 coding sequence is TGCGCCAGCAGCTTTCGGTCGAACACCGGGGAGCTGTTTTTT. It encodes CASSFRSNTGELFF.

V and J are TRBV20-1 and TRBJ2-1; 7 bases are a match to TRBD2. Germline-derived CDR1 and CDR2 are DFQATT and SNEGSKA (reference sequence). The V gene end was trimmed by 2 bases and the J gene end by 0 bases; junction bases not matched to a gene: 7. The CDR3 has 16 residues. The CDR3 protein is CSARTRRGSSYNEQFF. The CDR3 region has the DNA TGCAGTGCTAGAACCCGGCGGGGGAGCTCCTACAATGAGCAGTTCTTC.

Ten or more counts support this clonotype. V gene TRBV5-6 combines with J gene TRBJ1-1; TRBD1 aligns across 7 bases. V trimming: 4 bases; J trimming: 4 bases; junction bases outside the gene matches: 7. Germline loops: CDR1 SGHDT, CDR2 YYEEEE. The CDR3 is 14 residues long. CDR3 sequence reads: CASSRDREGTEAFF. In DNA, the CDR3 is TGTGCCAGCAGCCGCGACAGGGAGGGCACTGAAGCTTTCTTT. The full variable domain, rest sourced from reference TRBV5-6 and TRBJ1-1, is DAGVTQSPTHLIKTRGQQVTLRCSPKSGHDTVSWYQQALGQGPQFIFQYYEEEERQRGNFPDRFSGHQFPNYSSELNVNALLLGDSALYLCASSRDREGTEAFFGQGTRLTVV.

This clonotype was counted between two and nine times. The J gene is TRBJ2-7, the V gene TRBV2; maybe TRBD1 (5 bases). From germline, CDR1 is SNHLY and CDR2 FYNNEI. Trimming shortened V by 5 bases and J by 2 bases, and 10 bases separated the two germline ends. This CDR3 has 13 residues. The CDR3, as DNA: TGTGCCAGCAGTACGACAGTTACCTACGAGCAGTACTTC. This encodes CASSTTVTYEQYF.

The chain carries TRBV18 and TRBJ2-1; TRBD2 matches at 12 bases. The germline V gene has CDR1 KGHSH and CDR2 LQKENI. This CDR3 has 16 amino acids. V trimming: 0 bases; J trimming: 9 bases; junction bases outside the gene matches: 6. CDR3: CASSPPGLAGGREQFF. The CDR3 DNA sequence: TGTGCCAGCTCACCACCTGGCCTAGCGGGAGGGCGTGAGCAGTTCTTC. The full variable domain, in which reference TRBV18 and TRBJ2-1 provide the parts outside the CDR3, is NAGVMQNPRHLVRRRGQEARLRCSPMKGHSHVYWYRQLPEEGLKFMVYLQKENIIDESGMPKERFSAEFPKEGPSILRIQQVVRGDSAAYFCASSPPGLAGGREQFFGPGTRLTVL.

The rearrangement uses TRBV21-1 and TRBJ1-2. TRBV21-1 is labeled a pseudogene. The CDR3 loop spans 13 amino acids. The CDR3 region has the DNA TGTGCCAGCAGCAACGACCAGCGCTATGGCTACACCTTC. This sequence encodes CASSNDQRYGYTF.

This clonotype was seen a few times. CDR3 nucleotides: TGTGCCAGCTCACAACTAGCGGGCCTGGGGAATGAGCAGTTCTTC. Residues: CASSQLAGLGNEQFF. V and J are TRBV18 and TRBJ2-1, with 9 positions matching TRBD2. The CDR3 contains 15 residues. CDR1 and CDR2 from the germline V gene are KGHSH and LQKENI. Trimming at V came to 4 bases and at J to 7 bases, leaving 8 bases not matched to a gene.

The chain has TRBV18 and TRBJ2-4, with D unclear. Germline lookup yields CDR1 KGHSH and CDR2 LQKENI. With 4 bases removed from V and 0 bases from J, the gap between germline ends came to 7 bases. CDR3 length: 14 residues. CDR3 residues: CASSLPGAKNIQYF. CDR3 coding DNA: TGTGCCAGCTCACTTCCAGGAGCCAAAAACATTCAGTACTTC.

The V and J genes are TRBV5-1 and TRBJ2-1; TRBD2 matches at 11 bases. The length of the CDR3 is 18 residues. V gave up 1 base and J gave up 0 bases; unmatched junction bases: 6. In germline, CDR1 is SGHRS, CDR2 YFSETQ. CDR3 in DNA: TGCGCCAGCAGCTTGTTCGGTAGCGGGAGGGCCTCCTACAATGAGCAGTTCTTC. As protein: CASSLFGSGRASYNEQFF.

The chain joins TRBV14 to TRBJ1-6; D gene uncertain. The germline V and J ends were trimmed by 1 base and 7 bases, with 26 bases remaining between them. Per the germline V gene, CDR1 is SGHDN and CDR2 is FVKESK. The CDR3 is 20 amino acids. CDR3 sequence: CASSQVALSSTGVRNSPLHF. CDR3 nucleotides: TGTGCCAGCAGCCAAGTGGCTTTGAGTAGCACGGGCGTGCGGAATTCACCCCTCCACTTT.

In this sample, this clonotype turned up many times. The chain uses TRBV6-1 and TRBJ1-3; possible D gene TRBD1, 6 bases. CDR1 and CDR2 (germline): MNHNS, SASEGT. Trimming shortened V by 5 bases and J by 1 base, and 18 bases separated the two germline ends. CDR3 length equals 17 residues. CDR3 protein: CASSPGTYRSSGNTIYF. DNA of the CDR3: TGTGCCAGCAGTCCTGGGACATACCGCTCTTCTGGAAACACCATATATTTT.

This chain connects TRBV3-1 to TRBJ2-5; D ambiguous. Germline CDR1 and CDR2: LGHDT and YNNKEL (reference sequence). CDR3 length equals 16 residues. V lost 0 bases and J 2 bases, leaving 13 bases between the germline ends. CDR3 residues: CASSQEGVREQETQYF. Here the CDR3 DNA reads TGTGCCAGCAGCCAAGAAGGAGTCAGAGAACAAGAGACCCAGTACTTC.

The genes are TRBV24-1 and TRBJ1-5; D is undetermined. Germline V gene lookup returns CDR1 KGHDR and CDR2 SFDVKD. V was pared by 9 bases and J by 4 bases, with 12 bases between. The length of the CDR3 is 13 residues. DNA for the CDR3: TGTGCCACCTCAGGCAGCAGAAATCAGCCCCAGCATTTT. Amino acids: CATSGSRNQPQHF.

This clonotype was observed a few times. The chain recombines TRBV28 with TRBJ1-1, with D unresolved. The germline gives CDR1 MDHEN, CDR2 SYDVKM. CDR3 length equals 15 residues. Trimming left V 6 bases short and J 3 bases short, with 17 bases between. CDR3 loop: CASRFSRYGDTEAFF. The CDR3 nucleotides read TGTGCCAGCAGATTTAGTAGGTACGGGGACACTGAAGCTTTCTTT.

Ten or more counts support this clonotype. The chain couples TRBV20-1 to TRBJ2-2; TRBD1 might be the D (6 bases). Germline V gene data show CDR1 as DFQATT and CDR2 as SNEGSKA (reference sequence). With 2 bases removed from V and 1 base from J, the gap between germline ends came to 14 bases. The CDR3 length is 16 residues. This CDR3 is CSARSLGRGNTGELFF. The CDR3 coding sequence is TGCAGTGCTAGAAGTTTGGGCAGGGGGAACACCGGGGAGCTGTTTTTT.